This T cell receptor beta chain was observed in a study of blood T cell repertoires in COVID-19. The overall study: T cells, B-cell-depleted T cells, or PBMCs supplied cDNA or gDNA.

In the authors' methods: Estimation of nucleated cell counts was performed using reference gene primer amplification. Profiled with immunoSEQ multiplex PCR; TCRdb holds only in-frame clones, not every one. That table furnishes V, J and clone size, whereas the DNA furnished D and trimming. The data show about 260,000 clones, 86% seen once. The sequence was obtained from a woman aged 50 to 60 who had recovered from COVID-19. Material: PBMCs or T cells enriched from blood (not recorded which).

This CDR3 is CASSQVPEQGTGELFF. Written as DNA, the CDR3 is TGCGCCAGCAGCCAGGTACCAGAGCAGGGCACCGGGGAGCTGTTTTTT. The chain joins TRBV5-1 to TRBJ2-2; D perhaps matches TRBD1 (5 bases). Trimming pared 4 bases from V and 4 bases from J, leaving 17 bases between. Germline assignment: CDR1 SGHRS and CDR2 YFSETQ. This CDR3 contains 16 residues.